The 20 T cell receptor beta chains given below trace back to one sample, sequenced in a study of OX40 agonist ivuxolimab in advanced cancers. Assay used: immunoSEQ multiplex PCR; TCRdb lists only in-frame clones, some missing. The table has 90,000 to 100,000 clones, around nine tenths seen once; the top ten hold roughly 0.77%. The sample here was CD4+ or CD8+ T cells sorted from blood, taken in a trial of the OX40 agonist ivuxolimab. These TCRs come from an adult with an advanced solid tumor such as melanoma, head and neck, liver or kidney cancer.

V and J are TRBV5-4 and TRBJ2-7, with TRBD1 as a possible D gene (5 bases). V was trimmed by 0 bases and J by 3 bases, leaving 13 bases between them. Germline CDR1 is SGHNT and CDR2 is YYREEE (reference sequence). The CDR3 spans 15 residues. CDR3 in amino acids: CASSLDQGLIYEQYF. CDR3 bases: TGTGCCAGCAGCTTGGATCAGGGTCTCATCTACGAGCAGTACTTC.

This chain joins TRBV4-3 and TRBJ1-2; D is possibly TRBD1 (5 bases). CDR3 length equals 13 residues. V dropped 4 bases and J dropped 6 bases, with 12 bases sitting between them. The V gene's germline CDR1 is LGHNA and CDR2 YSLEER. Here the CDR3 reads CASSPGTYNGYTF. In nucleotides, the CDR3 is TGCGCCAGCAGCCCCGGGACCTACAATGGCTACACCTTC.

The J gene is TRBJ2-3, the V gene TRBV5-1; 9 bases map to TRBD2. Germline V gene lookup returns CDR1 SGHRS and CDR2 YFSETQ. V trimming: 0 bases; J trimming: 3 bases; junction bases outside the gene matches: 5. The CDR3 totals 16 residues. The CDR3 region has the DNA TGCGCCAGCAGCTTGGTGTCTAGCGGGGCGACAGATACGCAGTATTTT. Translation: CASSLVSSGATDTQYF.

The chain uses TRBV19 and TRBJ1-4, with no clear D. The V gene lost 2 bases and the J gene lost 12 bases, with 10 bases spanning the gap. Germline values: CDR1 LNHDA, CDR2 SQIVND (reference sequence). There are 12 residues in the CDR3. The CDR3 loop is CASSISGGELFF. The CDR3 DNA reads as TGTGCCAGTAGTATAAGCGGTGGGGAACTGTTTTTT.

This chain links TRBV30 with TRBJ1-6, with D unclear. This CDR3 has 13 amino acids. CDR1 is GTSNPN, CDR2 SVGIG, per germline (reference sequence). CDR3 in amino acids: CPLISSYNSPLHF. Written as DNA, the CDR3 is TGTCCGTTAATAAGCTCCTATAATTCACCCCTCCACTTT.

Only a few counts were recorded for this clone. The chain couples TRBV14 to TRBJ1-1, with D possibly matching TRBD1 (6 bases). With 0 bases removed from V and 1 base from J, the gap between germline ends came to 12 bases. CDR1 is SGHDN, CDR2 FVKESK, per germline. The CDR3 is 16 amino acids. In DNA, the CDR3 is TGTGCCAGCAGCCAAGAATATGGACAGCAGAACACTGAAGCTTTCTTT. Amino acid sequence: CASSQEYGQQNTEAFF.

CDR3 amino acids: CASSRTPGQNPNTIYF. The CDR3 DNA follows: TGCGCCAGCAGCCGCACTCCGGGACAGAATCCCAACACCATATATTTT. The chain employs TRBV5-1 and TRBJ1-3; TRBD1 matches 7 bases. Germline V gene sequence: CDR1 SGHRS, CDR2 YFSETQ. The trim removed 4 bases at V and 7 bases at J, leaving 14 bases unmatched. The CDR3 length is 16 residues.

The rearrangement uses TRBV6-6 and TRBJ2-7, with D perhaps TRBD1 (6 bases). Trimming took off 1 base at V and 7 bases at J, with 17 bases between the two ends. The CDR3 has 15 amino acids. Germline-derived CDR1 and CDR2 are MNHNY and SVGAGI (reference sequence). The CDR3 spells CASSYYRDTVGEQYF. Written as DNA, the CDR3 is TGTGCCAGCAGTTACTACCGGGACACCGTGGGAGAGCAGTACTTC.

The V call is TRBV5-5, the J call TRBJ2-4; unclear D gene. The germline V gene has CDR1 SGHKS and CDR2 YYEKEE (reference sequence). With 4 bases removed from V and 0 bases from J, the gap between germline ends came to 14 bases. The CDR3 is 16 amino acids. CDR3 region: CASSLSASLAKNIQYF. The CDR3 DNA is TGTGCCAGCAGCCTGAGTGCAAGCCTAGCCAAAAACATTCAGTACTTC.

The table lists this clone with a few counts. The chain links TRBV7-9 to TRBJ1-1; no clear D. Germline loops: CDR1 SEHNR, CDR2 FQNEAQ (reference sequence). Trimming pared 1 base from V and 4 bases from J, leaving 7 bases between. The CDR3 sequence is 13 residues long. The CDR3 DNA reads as TGTGCCAGCAGCTTAGAGGGAACCACTGAAGCTTTCTTT. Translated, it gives CASSLEGTTEAFF. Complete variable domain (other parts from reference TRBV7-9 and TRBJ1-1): DTGVSQNPRHKITKRGQNVTFRCDPISEHNRLYWYRQTLGQGPEFLTYFQNEAQLEKSRLLSDRFSAERPKGSFSTLEIQRTEQGDSAMYLCASSLEGTTEAFFGQGTRLTVV.

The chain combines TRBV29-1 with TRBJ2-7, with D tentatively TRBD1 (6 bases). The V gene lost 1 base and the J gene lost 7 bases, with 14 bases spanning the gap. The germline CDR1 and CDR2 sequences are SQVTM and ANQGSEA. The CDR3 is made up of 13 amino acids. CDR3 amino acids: CSVEVRQGMEQYF. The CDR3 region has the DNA TGCAGCGTTGAAGTTAGGCAGGGGATGGAGCAGTACTTC.

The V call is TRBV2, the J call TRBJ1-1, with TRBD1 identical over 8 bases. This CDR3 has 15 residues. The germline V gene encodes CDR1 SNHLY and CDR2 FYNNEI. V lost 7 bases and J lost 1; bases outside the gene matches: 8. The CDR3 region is CASTIAGQGNTEAFF. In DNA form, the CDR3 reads TGTGCCAGCACGATAGCTGGACAGGGGAACACTGAAGCTTTCTTT.

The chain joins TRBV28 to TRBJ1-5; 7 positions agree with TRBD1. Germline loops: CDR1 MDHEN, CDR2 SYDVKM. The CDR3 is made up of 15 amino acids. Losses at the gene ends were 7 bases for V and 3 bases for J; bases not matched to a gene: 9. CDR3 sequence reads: CASNPTGADNQPQHF. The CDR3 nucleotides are TGTGCCAGCAACCCTACAGGGGCGGACAATCAGCCCCAGCATTTT.

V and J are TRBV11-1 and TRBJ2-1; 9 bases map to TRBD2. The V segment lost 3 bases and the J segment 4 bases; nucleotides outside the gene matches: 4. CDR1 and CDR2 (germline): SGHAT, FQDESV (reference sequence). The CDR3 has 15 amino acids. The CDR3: CASSLLAGWYNEQFF. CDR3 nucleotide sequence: TGTGCCAGCAGCTTGCTAGCGGGGTGGTACAATGAGCAGTTCTTC. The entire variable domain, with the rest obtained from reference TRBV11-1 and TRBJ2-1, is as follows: EAEVAQSPRYKITEKSQAVAFWCDPISGHATLYWYRQILGQGPELLVQFQDESVVDDSQLPKDRFSAERLKGVDSTLKIQPAELGDSAMYLCASSLLAGWYNEQFFGPGTRLTVL.

The CDR3 nucleotides are TGCGCCAGCAGTCAATCGAAGGGGGTCCAGCCTCATCCCCAGCATTTT. The encoded protein is CASSQSKGVQPHPQHF. The V gene is TRBV23-1, the J gene TRBJ1-5; D perhaps matches TRBD1 (6 bases). TRBV23-1 qualifies as an ORF whose function is uncertain. This CDR3 has 16 amino acids. V dropped 0 bases and J dropped 10 bases, with 19 bases sitting between them.

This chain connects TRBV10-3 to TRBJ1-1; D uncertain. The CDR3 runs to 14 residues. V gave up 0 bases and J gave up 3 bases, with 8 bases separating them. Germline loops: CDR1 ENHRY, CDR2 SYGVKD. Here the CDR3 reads CAISESHLDTEAFF. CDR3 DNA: TGTGCCATCAGTGAGTCTCACCTGGACACTGAAGCTTTCTTT.

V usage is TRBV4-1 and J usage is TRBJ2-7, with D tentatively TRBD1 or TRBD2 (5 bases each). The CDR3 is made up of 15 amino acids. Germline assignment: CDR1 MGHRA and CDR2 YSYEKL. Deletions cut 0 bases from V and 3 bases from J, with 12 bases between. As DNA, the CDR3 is TGCGCCAGCAGCCAAGAAGGGGACGGTATCTACGAGCAGTACTTC. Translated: CASSQEGDGIYEQYF.

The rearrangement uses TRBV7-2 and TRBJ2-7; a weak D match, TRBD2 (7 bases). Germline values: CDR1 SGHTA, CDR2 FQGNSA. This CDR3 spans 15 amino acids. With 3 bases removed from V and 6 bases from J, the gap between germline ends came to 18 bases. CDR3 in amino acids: CASSFLGGPGGEQYF. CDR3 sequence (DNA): TGTGCCAGCAGCTTCTTGGGGGGCCCGGGGGGCGAGCAGTACTTC.

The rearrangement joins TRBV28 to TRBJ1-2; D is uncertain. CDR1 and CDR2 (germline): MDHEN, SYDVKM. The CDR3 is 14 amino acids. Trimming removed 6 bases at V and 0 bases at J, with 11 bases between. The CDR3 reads CASSPRGSNYGYTF. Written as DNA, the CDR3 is TGTGCCAGCAGCCCCCGGGGTTCTAACTATGGCTACACCTTC.

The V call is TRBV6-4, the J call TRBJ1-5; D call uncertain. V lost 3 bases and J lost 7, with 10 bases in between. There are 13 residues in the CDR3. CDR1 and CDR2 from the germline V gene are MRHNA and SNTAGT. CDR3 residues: CASSEETGQPQHF. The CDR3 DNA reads TGTGCCAGCAGTGAAGAAACCGGGCAGCCCCAGCATTTT.